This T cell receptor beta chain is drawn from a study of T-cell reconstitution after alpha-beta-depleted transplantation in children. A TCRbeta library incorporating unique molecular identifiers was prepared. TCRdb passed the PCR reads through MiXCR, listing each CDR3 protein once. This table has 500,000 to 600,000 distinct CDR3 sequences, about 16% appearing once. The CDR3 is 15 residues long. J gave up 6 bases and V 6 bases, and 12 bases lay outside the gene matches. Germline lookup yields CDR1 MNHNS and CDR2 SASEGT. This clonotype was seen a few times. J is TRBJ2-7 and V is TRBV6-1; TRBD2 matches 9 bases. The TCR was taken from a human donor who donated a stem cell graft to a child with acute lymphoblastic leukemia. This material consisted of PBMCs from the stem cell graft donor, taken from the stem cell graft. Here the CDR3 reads CASRLSGSPVTEQYF. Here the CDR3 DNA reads TGTGCCAGCAGGCTTAGCGGGAGTCCTGTTACCGAGCAGTACTTC.